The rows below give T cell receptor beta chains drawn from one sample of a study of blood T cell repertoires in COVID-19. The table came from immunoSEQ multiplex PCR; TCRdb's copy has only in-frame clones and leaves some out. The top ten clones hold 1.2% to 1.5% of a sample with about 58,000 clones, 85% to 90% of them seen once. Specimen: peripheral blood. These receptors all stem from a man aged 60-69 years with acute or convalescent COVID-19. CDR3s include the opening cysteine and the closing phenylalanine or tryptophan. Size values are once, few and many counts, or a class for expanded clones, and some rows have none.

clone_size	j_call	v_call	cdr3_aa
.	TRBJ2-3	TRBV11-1	CASSPRTGWGTDTQYF
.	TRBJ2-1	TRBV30	CAWSVGLAPYNEQFF
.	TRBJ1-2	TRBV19	CASSMRGGKFNYGYTF
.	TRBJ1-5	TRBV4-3	CASSQGISTAIRPQHF
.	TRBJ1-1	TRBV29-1	CSVDSYRGHQAFF
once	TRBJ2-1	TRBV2	CASSEVASGSGEQFF
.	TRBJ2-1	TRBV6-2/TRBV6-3	CASSYAKDRGGTHHDNEQFF
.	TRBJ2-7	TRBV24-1	CATSDAGNAYEQYF
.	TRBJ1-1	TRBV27	CASSLRGKNTEAFF
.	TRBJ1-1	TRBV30	CAWSVLGRRLTEAFF
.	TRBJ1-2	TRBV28	CASSFSHGYTF
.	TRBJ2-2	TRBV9	CASSGGRPGRTGELFF
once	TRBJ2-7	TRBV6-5	CASRSTGFWSYEQYF
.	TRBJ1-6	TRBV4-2	CASSQPDRGSPLHF
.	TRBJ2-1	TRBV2	CASRFSGRAFRDEQFF
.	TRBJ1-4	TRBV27	CASSLFGGGNEKLFF
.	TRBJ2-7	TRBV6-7	CASISVPSWDETASPHEQYF
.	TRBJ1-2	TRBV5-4	CASSPGLTYGYTF
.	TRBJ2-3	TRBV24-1	CATSAREGLHTQYF
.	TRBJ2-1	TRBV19	CASTPGLAAYNEQFF
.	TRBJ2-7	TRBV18	CASSATGHGGAYEQYF
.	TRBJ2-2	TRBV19	CASSTSGIFGGELFF
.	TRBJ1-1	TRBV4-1	CASSSPETTSAGGTEAFF
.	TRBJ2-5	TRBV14	CASSQPTVHQETQYF
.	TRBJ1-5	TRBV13	CASSSRPWQGDQPQHF
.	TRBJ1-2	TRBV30	CAWSSGFYYGYTF
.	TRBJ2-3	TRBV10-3	CAISESSGGSTDTQYF
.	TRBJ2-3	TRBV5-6	CASSLAGLAGRSTDTQYF
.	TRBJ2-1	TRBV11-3	CASSLGSGYNEQFF
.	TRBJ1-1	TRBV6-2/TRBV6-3	CASSKTGIQAFF
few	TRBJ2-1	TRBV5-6	CASSLRGTNYNEQFF
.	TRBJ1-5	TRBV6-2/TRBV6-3	CASSYAGLSQPQHF
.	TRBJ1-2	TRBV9	CASSVDRGLGYTF
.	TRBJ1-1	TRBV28	CASRRGQTNTEAFF
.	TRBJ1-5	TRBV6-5	CASSSGTGVNQPQHF
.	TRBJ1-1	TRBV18	CASSPPGTDTEAFF
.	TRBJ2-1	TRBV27	CASSLLAGDYSEQFF
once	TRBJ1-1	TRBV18	CASSPYSGVGTEAFF
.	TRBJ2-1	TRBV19	CASSAGYSYNEQFF
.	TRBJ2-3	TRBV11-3	CASRRGREGTDTQYF
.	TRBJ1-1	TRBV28	CASSLSLRGAFF
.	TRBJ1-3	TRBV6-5	CASSPGGSGNTIYF
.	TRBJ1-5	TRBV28	CASCQRGNQPQHF
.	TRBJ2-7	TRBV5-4	CASRSGQGPYEQYF
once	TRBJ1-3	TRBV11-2	CASSSRAVSGNTIYF
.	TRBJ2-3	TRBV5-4	CASSRRLADTDTQYF
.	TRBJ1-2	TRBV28	CASSLYGTGGGGGYTF
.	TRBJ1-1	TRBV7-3	CASSLNPPGNTEAFF
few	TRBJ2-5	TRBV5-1	CASSQPGQGLLETQYF
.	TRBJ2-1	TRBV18	CASSQGGIESYNEQFF
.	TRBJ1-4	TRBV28	CASSTTPRESEKLFF
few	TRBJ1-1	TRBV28	CASSFSGIANTEAFF
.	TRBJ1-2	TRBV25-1	CASSEWTTGGSYGYTF
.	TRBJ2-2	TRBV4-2	CASSHRGVSGMVSGELFF
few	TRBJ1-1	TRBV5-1	CASSIGQSNTEAFF